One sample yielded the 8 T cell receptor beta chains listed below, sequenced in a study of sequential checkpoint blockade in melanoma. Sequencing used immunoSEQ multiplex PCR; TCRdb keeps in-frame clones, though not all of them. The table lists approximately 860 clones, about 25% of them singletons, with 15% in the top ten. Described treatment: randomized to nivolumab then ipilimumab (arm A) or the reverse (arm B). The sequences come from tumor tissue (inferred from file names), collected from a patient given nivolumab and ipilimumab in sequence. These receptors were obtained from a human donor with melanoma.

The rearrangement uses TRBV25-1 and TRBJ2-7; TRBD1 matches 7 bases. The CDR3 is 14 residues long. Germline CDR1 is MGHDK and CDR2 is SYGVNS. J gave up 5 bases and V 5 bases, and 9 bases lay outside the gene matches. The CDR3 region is CASSIRTGEHEQYF. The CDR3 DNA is TGTGCCAGCAGTATCCGGACAGGCGAGCACGAGCAGTACTTC.

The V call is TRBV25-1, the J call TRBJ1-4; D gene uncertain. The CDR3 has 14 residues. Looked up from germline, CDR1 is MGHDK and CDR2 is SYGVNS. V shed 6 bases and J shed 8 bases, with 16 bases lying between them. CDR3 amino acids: CASSSGSTGEKLFF. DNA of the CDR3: TGTGCCAGCAGCTCCGGGTCCACCGGGGAAAAACTGTTTTTT. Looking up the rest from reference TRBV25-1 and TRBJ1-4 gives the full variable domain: EADIYQTPRYLVIGTGKKITLECSQTMGHDKMYWYQQDPGMELHLIHYSYGVNSTEKGDLSSESTVSRIRTEHFPLTLESARPSHTSQYLCASSSGSTGEKLFFGSGTQLSVL.

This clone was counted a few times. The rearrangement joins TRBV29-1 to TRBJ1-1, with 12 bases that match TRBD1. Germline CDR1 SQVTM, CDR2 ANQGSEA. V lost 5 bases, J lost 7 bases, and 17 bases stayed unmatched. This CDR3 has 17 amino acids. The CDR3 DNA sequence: TGCAGCGTTTGCCAGTGGGGACAGGGGGCGGATTACTGTGAAGCTTTCTTT. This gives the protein CSVCQWGQGADYCEAFF.

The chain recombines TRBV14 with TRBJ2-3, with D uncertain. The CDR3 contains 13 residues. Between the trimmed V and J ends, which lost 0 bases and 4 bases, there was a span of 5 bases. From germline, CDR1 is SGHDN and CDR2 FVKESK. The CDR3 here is CASSQDNADTQYF. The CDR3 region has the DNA TGTGCCAGCAGCCAAGATAACGCAGATACGCAGTATTTT.

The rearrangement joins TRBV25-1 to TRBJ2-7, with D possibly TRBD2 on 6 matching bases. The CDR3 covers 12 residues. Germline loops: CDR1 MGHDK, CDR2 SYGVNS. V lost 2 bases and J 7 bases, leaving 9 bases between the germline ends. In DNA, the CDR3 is TGTGCCAGCAGTGAAAGGGGAGGAGAGCAGTACTTC. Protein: CASSERGGEQYF.

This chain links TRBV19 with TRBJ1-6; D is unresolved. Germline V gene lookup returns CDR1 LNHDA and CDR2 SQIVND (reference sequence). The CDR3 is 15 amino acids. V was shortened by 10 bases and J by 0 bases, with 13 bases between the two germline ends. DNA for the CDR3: TGTGCCACCTCCGGATCCGGCTCCTATAATTCACCCCTCCACTTT. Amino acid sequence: CATSGSGSYNSPLHF.

The CDR3 reads CASSLVWGGPKNEQFF. CDR3 DNA sequence: TGTGCCAGCAGCTTAGTGTGGGGGGGGCCGAAGAATGAGCAGTTCTTC. The chain carries TRBV11-3 and TRBJ2-1; D is perhaps TRBD2 (7 bases). This CDR3 region has 16 residues. Germline loops: CDR1 SGHNT, CDR2 YENEEA. V dropped 1 base and J dropped 7 bases, with 17 bases sitting between them.

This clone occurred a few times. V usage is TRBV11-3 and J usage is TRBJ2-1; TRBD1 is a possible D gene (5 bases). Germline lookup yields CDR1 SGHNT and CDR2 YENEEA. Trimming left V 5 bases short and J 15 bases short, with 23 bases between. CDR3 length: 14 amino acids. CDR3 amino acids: CASSPATDWTSPFF. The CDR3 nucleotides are TGTGCCAGCAGCCCGGCGACAGACTGGACAAGTCCGTTCTTC.